This T cell receptor (beta chain) was documented in a study of shared clonotypes between healthy human individuals. Study summary: Every donor yielded three CD4 naive, three CD4 memory, two CD8 naive and one CD8 memory plate.

Of note for this clone: Its specificity is unknown.

The assay was immunoSEQ multiplex PCR, and TCRdb's table has in-frame clones only and misses some. The sample holds around 1.9 million clones, roughly 93% seen once. The naive CD8 population came from CD45RO-negative cells selected for CCR7, without terminally differentiated effector memory CD45RA+ cells. Whole-study findings and limits: All-four-donor shared clonotypes had higher generation probabilities than non-shared clonotypes did.

The CDR3 runs 14 residues. V dropped 6 bases and J dropped 12 bases, with 23 bases sitting between them. Germline values: CDR1 LNHDA, CDR2 SQIVND (reference sequence). The rearrangement uses TRBV19 and TRBJ1-1; unclear D gene. Sequences were obtained from naive CD8+ T cells from PBMCs. This TCR derives from a man between 18 and 35 years old in good health. Some clones in this sample may be carry-over from other donors' samples. CDR3 DNA sequence: TGTGCCAGTAGCACCCCCCTTGGTGTGGCGACGACTTTCTTT. It translates to CASSTPLGVATTFF.